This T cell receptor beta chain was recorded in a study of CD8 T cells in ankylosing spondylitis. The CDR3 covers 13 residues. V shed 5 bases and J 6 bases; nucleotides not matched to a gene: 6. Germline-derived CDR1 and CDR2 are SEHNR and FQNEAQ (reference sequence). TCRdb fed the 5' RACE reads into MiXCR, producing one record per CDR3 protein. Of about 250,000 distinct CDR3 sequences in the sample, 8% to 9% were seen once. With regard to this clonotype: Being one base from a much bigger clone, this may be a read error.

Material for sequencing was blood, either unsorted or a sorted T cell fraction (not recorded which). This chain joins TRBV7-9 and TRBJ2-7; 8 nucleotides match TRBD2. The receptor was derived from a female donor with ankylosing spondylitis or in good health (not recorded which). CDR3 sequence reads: CASSHVAGCEQYF. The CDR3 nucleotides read TGTGCCAGCAGCCATGTAGCGGGATGCGAGCAGTACTTC.